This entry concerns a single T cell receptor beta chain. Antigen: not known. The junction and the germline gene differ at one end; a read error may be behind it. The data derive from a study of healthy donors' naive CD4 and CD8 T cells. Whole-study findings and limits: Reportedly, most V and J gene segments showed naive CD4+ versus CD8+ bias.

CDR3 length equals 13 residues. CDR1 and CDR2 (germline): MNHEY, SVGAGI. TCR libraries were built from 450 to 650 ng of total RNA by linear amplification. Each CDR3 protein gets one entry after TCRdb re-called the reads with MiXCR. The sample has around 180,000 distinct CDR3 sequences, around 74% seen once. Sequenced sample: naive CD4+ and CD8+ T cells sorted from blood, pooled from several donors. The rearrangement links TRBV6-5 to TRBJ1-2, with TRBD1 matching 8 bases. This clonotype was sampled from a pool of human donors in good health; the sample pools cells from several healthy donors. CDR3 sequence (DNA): TGTGCCAGCAGTCGGACAGGGCCCTATGACTACACCTTC. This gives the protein CASSRTGPYDYTF.